This T cell receptor beta chain comes out of a study of blood T cell repertoires in COVID-19. Study details: There were acute and convalescent COVID-19 samples, and they came from the United States, Italy and Spain. PBMCs, B-cell-depleted T cells, or T cells were the source of the cDNA or gDNA that made up the material.

Germline V gives CDR1 SNHLY, CDR2 FYNNEI. The CDR3 is made up of 14 amino acids. The trim removed 4 bases at V and 8 bases at J, leaving 11 bases unmatched. As handled by the study authors: Amplification of reference gene primers provided the estimated nucleated cell counts. Generated by immunoSEQ multiplex PCR, the TCRdb table keeps only in-frame clones and is missing some. The V and J calls and clone size were taken over from that table, and D and trimming were inferred from the DNA. The sample consists of roughly 150,000 clones, around 90% of them appearing once. This TCR derives from a man aged 55 to 70 with acute or convalescent COVID-19. Sample: peripheral blood. V gene TRBV2 combines with J gene TRBJ2-7; 7 bases are shared with TRBD2. This CDR3 reads CASSGTAGRAQQYF. The CDR3 DNA reads as TGTGCCAGCAGTGGAACCGCGGGGAGGGCACAGCAGTACTTC. Full variable domain (outside the CDR3, taken from reference TRBV2 and TRBJ2-7): EPEVTQTPSHQVTQMGQEVILRCVPISNHLYFYWYRQILGQKVEFLVSFYNNEISEKSEIFDDQFSVERPDGSNFTLKIRSTKLEDSAMYFCASSGTAGRAQQYFGPGTRLTVT.